This T cell receptor beta chain came from a study of blood T cell repertoires in COVID-19. Overall study context: Material from acute and convalescent COVID-19 was sourced from the United States, Italy and Spain. Nucleic acid was either cDNA or gDNA, and it came from T cells, B-cell-depleted T cells, or PBMCs.

The table lists this clone with a few counts. This CDR3 spans 16 amino acids. The germline CDR1 and CDR2 sequences are MGHRA and YSYEKL. V gave up 1 base and J gave up 7 bases, with 17 bases separating them. Clones were sequenced by immunoSEQ multiplex PCR, and TCRdb holds only the in-frame ones, with some missing. The sample records 90,000 to 150,000 clones, roughly four fifths being singletons. Sequenced: peripheral blood. The V gene is TRBV4-1, the J gene TRBJ2-4, with no clear D. The sequence derives from a human donor in a cohort sampled during active COVID-19. The CDR3 DNA is TGCGCCAGCAGCCAAGGAAGAGTCCCGGTGATGAACATTCAGTACTTC. This gives the protein CASSQGRVPVMNIQYF.